One and the same sample provided the 22 T cell receptor beta chains below, sequenced in a study of shared clonotypes between healthy human individuals. CD45RO-negative CD8 cells positively selected for CCR7 made up the naive population, which excluded terminally differentiated effector memory CD45RA+ cells. Assay used: immunoSEQ multiplex PCR; TCRdb lists only in-frame clones, some missing. In the table there are about 2,200,000 clones, just over 90% of which are singletons. The sample consisted of naive CD8+ T cells from PBMCs. These receptors were obtained from a man aged 18 to 29 in good health. Some clones in this sample may be carry-over from other donors' samples.

This sequence joins TRBV7-6 and TRBJ2-7, with a tentative D call TRBD1 (6 bases). V gave up 4 bases and J gave up 5 bases, with 18 bases separating them. CDR3 length: 15 residues. Germline V gene lookup returns CDR1 SGHVS and CDR2 FNYEAQ. The CDR3 sequence is CASSSQFPGDHEQYF. In DNA, the CDR3 is TGTGCCAGCAGCTCCCAGTTCCCAGGGGACCACGAGCAGTACTTC.

V and J are TRBV11-2 and TRBJ2-3; D is possibly TRBD2 (6 bases). The length of the CDR3 is 15 residues. V lost 5 bases, J lost 1 base, and 13 bases lay in between. Per the germline V gene, CDR1 is SGHAT and CDR2 is FQNNGV. CDR3 in amino acids: CASSLLRGGTDTQYF. As DNA, the CDR3 is TGTGCCAGCAGCCTACTGCGGGGAGGCACAGATACGCAGTATTTT. Based on the CDR3 plus reference TRBV11-2 and TRBJ2-3, the full variable domain is EAGVAQSPRYKIIEKRQSVAFWCNPISGHATLYWYQQILGQGPKLLIQFQNNGVVDDSQLPKDRFSAERLKGVDSTLKIQPAKLEDSAVYLCASSLLRGGTDTQYFGPGTRLTVL.

The CDR3 here is CASSLGTSGRENEQFF. CDR3 sequence (DNA): TGTGCCAGCAGCTTAGGGACTAGCGGGAGGGAGAATGAGCAGTTCTTC. The rearrangement joins TRBV7-9 to TRBJ2-1, with 15 positions matching TRBD2. Germline CDR1 reads SEHNR; CDR2 reads FQNEAQ (reference sequence). After removal of 1 base from V and 7 bases from J, the junction contained 2 bases not matched to a gene. This CDR3 has 16 residues.

This clone was picked up one time. V and J are TRBV7-9 and TRBJ2-2; 8 bases map to TRBD1. The trim removed 5 bases at V and 5 bases at J, leaving 13 bases unmatched. Germline V gives CDR1 SEHNR, CDR2 FQNEAQ (reference sequence). This CDR3 is built from 17 residues. CDR3 region: CASSADRVALVTGELFF. The CDR3, as DNA: TGTGCCAGCAGCGCGGACAGGGTAGCCTTGGTGACCGGGGAGCTGTTTTTT.

The V gene is TRBV9, the J gene TRBJ1-2, with a weak D call TRBD1 (6 bases). Germline V gene sequence: CDR1 SGDLS, CDR2 YYNGEE. Deletions cut 1 base from V and 4 bases from J, with 11 bases between. The CDR3 runs 14 residues. The CDR3 bases are TGTGCCAGCAGCGTACAAGGGGGAGGCTATGGCTACACCTTC. This encodes CASSVQGGGYGYTF.

The chain links TRBV7-9 to TRBJ2-1; D call uncertain. V was trimmed by 5 bases and J by 9 bases, leaving 8 bases between them. Looked up from germline, CDR1 is SEHNR and CDR2 is FQNEAQ (reference sequence). The CDR3 is 11 residues long. In DNA form, the CDR3 reads TGTGCCAGCAGCATCTCGGCTGAGCAGTTCTTC. Encoded protein: CASSISAEQFF.

The chain joins TRBV10-1 to TRBJ2-1, with D possibly matching TRBD1 (6 bases). This CDR3 comprises 12 residues. Germline-derived CDR1 and CDR2 are WNHNN and SYGVQD (reference sequence). Trimming stripped 6 bases from V and 6 bases from J, with 9 bases between. CDR3 nucleotides: TGCGCCAGCAGGCAGGGGATCAATGAGCAGTTCTTC. Amino acids: CASRQGINEQFF.

The rearrangement joins TRBV27 to TRBJ2-7; D is undetermined. This CDR3 contains 14 residues. CDR1 MNHEY and CDR2 SMNVEV come from the germline V gene (reference sequence). Trimming took 5 bases from V and 2 from J, leaving 13 bases between them. The CDR3 is CASSPLAAPYEQYF. The CDR3 DNA reads TGTGCCAGCAGTCCCCTCGCGGCCCCCTACGAGCAGTACTTC.

V usage is TRBV5-4 and J usage is TRBJ1-1, with D unclear. The germline V gene encodes CDR1 SGHNT and CDR2 YYREEE (reference sequence). The CDR3 totals 16 residues. Trimming cost V 1 base and J 2 bases, with 15 bases left between them. CDR3 bases: TGTGCCAGCAGCTTGCGTCCCGATGTACTCAACACTGAAGCTTTCTTT. As protein: CASSLRPDVLNTEAFF.

This rearrangement joins TRBV6-5 to TRBJ1-2; 7 bases line up with TRBD1. V dropped 0 bases and J dropped 6; count of bases not matched to a gene: 7. Per the germline V gene, CDR1 is MNHEY and CDR2 is SVGAGI. This CDR3 region has 15 residues. The CDR3 region has the DNA TGTGCCAGCAGTTACTCGAGACAGGGCGGGAATGGCTACACCTTC. It yields the protein CASSYSRQGGNGYTF.

The V call is TRBV25-1, the J call TRBJ1-6, with D uncertain. The V end was cut by 5 bases, the J end by 7 bases, with 9 bases between. From germline, CDR1 is MGHDK and CDR2 SYGVNS. This CDR3 has 13 residues. The CDR3 region is CASSNPGNSPLHF. The CDR3 DNA sequence: TGTGCCAGCAGTAACCCCGGGAATTCACCCCTCCACTTT.

The V gene is TRBV15, the J gene TRBJ2-5, with 7 bases identical to TRBD1. Germline assignment: CDR1 LNHNV and CDR2 YYDKDF (reference sequence). The CDR3 is made up of 14 amino acids. V shed 5 bases, J shed 5 bases, and the junction held 8 bases outside the gene matches. The CDR3 DNA is TGTGCCACCAGCCTTAGACAGGGCATGGAGACCCAGTACTTC. Amino acid sequence: CATSLRQGMETQYF.

The chain links TRBV28 to TRBJ2-1, with D possibly TRBD2 on 6 matching bases. Trimming took 8 bases from V and 5 from J, leaving 10 bases between them. The CDR3 has 12 amino acids. Germline-derived CDR1 and CDR2 are MDHEN and SYDVKM. CDR3 sequence: CASGTPNNEQFF. The CDR3 nucleotides read TGTGCCAGCGGGACTCCGAACAATGAGCAGTTCTTC. The full variable domain, its missing parts supplied by reference TRBV28 and TRBJ2-1, is DVKVTQSSRYLVKRTGEKVFLECVQDMDHENMFWYRQDPGLGLRLIYFSYDVKMKEKGDIPEGYSVSREKKERFSLILESASTNQTSMYLCASGTPNNEQFFGPGTRLTVL.

The CDR3 sequence: CASSHPPRGTDTQYF. CDR3 coding DNA: TGTGCCAGCAGTCATCCACCCCGCGGCACAGATACGCAGTATTTT. The chain uses TRBV28 and TRBJ2-3; no firm D call. The CDR3 runs to 15 residues. With 5 bases removed from V and 1 base from J, the gap between germline ends came to 13 bases. The germline V gene has CDR1 MDHEN and CDR2 SYDVKM.

The rearrangement uses TRBV6-5 and TRBJ2-3; D not resolved. The CDR3 is 14 amino acids. V dropped 5 bases and J dropped 7 bases, with 16 bases sitting between them. The germline V gene encodes CDR1 MNHEY and CDR2 SVGAGI. CDR3 protein: CASSPTPEIHTQYF. CDR3 in DNA: TGTGCCAGCAGTCCTACGCCCGAAATACATACGCAGTATTTT.

The V gene is TRBV28, the J gene TRBJ2-3; 14 bases are a match to TRBD2. The V gene end was trimmed by 7 bases and the J gene end by 2 bases; junction bases not matched to a gene: 14. Germline V CDR1 and CDR2: MDHEN, SYDVKM. The CDR3 is made up of 19 amino acids. The CDR3 DNA reads TGTGCCAGCACCCTATACCGACTAGCGGGAGGGGTGGACACAGATACGCAGTATTTT. Its translation: CASTLYRLAGGVDTDTQYF.

The genes are TRBV5-1 and TRBJ2-3; the match to TRBD1 covers 9 bases. CDR1 SGHRS and CDR2 YFSETQ come from the germline V gene. The CDR3 contains 17 residues. V lost 4 bases to trimming and J lost 3 bases; unmatched junction nucleotides: 12. CDR3 in amino acids: CASSIRNPTGGTDTQYF. The CDR3 DNA reads as TGCGCCAGCAGCATACGTAATCCGACAGGGGGGACAGATACGCAGTATTTT.

In its sample, this clone was seen a few times. This rearrangement joins TRBV19 to TRBJ1-1; 8 nucleotides align to TRBD1. Germline V gene sequence: CDR1 LNHDA, CDR2 SQIVND (reference sequence). The CDR3 is made up of 16 amino acids. The ends lost 6 bases at V and 0 bases at J; junction bases unmatched: 9. CDR3 region: CASRDRESGMNTEAFF. CDR3 DNA: TGTGCCAGTAGGGACAGGGAAAGTGGGATGAACACTGAAGCTTTCTTT.

The J gene is TRBJ2-7, the V gene TRBV28, with D possibly TRBD2 on 6 matching bases. Germline assignment: CDR1 MDHEN and CDR2 SYDVKM. Trimming removed 4 bases from V and 6 bases from J, with 13 bases in between. The CDR3 length is 13 residues. CDR3 amino acids: CASSWGLKGEQYF. The CDR3 bases are TGTGCCAGCAGTTGGGGACTTAAAGGCGAGCAGTACTTC.

This clone was observed a few times. The rearrangement links TRBV27 to TRBJ1-2; possibly TRBD1 for D (5 bases). The germline V gene encodes CDR1 MNHEY and CDR2 SMNVEV (reference sequence). The CDR3 loop spans 13 amino acids. Trimming left V 5 bases short and J 4 bases short, with 11 bases between. CDR3 region: CASSPGAGYGYTF. In nucleotides, the CDR3 is TGTGCCAGCAGTCCCGGGGCGGGCTATGGCTACACCTTC.

The V gene is TRBV9, the J gene TRBJ2-5, with 10 bases matching TRBD2. The CDR3 spans 15 residues. Germline CDR1 is SGDLS and CDR2 is YYNGEE. V shed 6 bases and J 0 bases; nucleotides not matched to a gene: 5. The CDR3 DNA is TGTGCCAGCACGAAGACTAGCGGGCACCAAGAGACCCAGTACTTC. This codes for CASTKTSGHQETQYF.

CDR3 protein: CASSLQRSSLGQTQYF. The DNA for the CDR3 is TGTGCCAGCAGTTTACAGAGATCCTCTCTTGGGCAGACCCAGTACTTC. V and J are TRBV27 and TRBJ2-5; D remains ambiguous. V lost 2 bases, J lost 6 bases, and 19 bases lay in between. CDR3 size: 16 residues. CDR1 and CDR2 (germline): MNHEY, SMNVEV (reference sequence).